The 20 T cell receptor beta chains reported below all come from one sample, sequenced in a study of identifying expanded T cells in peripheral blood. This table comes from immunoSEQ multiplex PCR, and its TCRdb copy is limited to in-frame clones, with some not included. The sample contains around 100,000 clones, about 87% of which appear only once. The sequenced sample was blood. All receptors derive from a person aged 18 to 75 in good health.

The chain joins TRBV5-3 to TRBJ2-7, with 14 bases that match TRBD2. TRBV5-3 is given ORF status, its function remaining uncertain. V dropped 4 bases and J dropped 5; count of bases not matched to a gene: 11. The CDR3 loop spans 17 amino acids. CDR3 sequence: CARSQNGTSGSVNEQYF. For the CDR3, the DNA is TGTGCCAGAAGCCAAAACGGGACTAGCGGGAGTGTGAACGAGCAGTACTTC.

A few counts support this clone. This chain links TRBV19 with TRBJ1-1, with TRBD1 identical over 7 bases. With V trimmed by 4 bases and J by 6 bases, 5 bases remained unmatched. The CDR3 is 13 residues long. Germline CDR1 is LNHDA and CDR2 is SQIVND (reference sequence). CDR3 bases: TGTGCCAGTAGTAGGCGACAGGGAGCTGAAGCTTTCTTT. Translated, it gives CASSRRQGAEAFF.

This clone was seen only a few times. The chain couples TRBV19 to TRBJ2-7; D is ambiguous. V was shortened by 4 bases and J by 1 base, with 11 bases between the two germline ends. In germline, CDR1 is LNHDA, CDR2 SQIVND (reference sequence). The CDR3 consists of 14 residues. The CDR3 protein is CASSTEQRSYEQYF. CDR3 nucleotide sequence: TGTGCCAGTAGTACAGAACAGAGATCCTACGAGCAGTACTTC.

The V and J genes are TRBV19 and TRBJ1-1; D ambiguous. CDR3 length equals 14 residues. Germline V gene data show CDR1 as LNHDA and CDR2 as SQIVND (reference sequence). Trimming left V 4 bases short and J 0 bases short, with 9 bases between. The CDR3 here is CASSRADMNTEAFF. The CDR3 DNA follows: TGTGCCAGTAGTAGGGCAGACATGAACACTGAAGCTTTCTTT.

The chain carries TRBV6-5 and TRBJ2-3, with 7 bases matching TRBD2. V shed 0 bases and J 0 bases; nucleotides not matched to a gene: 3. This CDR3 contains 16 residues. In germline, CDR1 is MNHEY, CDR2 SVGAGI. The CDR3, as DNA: TGTGCCAGCAGTTACTCTAGCGGGCTAAGCACAGATACGCAGTATTTT. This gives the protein CASSYSSGLSTDTQYF.

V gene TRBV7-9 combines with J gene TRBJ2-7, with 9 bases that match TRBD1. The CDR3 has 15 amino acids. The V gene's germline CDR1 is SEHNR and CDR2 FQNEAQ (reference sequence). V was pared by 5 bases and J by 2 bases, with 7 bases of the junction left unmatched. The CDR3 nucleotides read TGTGCCAGCAGCCCGGGACAGGGAGCGCCCTACGAGCAGTACTTC. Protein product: CASSPGQGAPYEQYF.

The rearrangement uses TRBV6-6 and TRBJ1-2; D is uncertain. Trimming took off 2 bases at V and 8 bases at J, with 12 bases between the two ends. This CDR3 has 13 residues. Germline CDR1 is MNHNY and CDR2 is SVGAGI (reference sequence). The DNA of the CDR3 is TGTGCCAGCAGTTACGGTATTTCGGGGGGCTACACCTTC. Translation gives CASSYGISGGYTF.

The DNA for the CDR3 is TGCGCCAGCAGCCAAGCAACAGACTCTAGCCCAAACTCTGGAAACACCATATATTTT. It is translated as CASSQATDSSPNSGNTIYF. The rearrangement joins TRBV4-1 to TRBJ1-3; D uncertain. There are 19 residues in the CDR3. The germline V gene encodes CDR1 MGHRA and CDR2 YSYEKL. Trimming removed 1 base at V and 0 bases at J, with 19 bases between.

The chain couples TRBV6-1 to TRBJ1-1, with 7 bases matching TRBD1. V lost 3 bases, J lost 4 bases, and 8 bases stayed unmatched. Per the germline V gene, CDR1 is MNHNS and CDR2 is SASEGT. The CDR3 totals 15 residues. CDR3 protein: CASSDRGARGTEAFF. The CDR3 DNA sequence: TGTGCCAGCAGTGACAGGGGGGCCCGTGGCACTGAAGCTTTCTTT.

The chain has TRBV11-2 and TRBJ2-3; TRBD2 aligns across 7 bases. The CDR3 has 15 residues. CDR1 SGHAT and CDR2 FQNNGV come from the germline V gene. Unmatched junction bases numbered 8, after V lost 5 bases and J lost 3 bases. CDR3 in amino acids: CASSPWGGRTDTQYF. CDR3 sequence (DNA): TGTGCCAGCAGCCCATGGGGCGGGAGAACAGATACGCAGTATTTT.

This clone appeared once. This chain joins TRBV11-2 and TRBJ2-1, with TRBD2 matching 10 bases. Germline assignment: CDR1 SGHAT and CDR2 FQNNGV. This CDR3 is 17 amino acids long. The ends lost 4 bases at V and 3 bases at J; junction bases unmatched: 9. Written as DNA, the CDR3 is TGTGCCAGCAGCTCCCCTGGTAGCGGGAGGAGCTACAATGAGCAGTTCTTC. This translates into CASSSPGSGRSYNEQFF.

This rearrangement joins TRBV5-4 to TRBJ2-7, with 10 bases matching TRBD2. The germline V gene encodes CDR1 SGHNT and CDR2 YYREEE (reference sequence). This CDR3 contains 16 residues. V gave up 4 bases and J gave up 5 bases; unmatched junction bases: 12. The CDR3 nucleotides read TGTGCCAGCAGCCCCGGCATGAGCGGGGGGGTTAACGAGCAGTACTTC. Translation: CASSPGMSGGVNEQYF. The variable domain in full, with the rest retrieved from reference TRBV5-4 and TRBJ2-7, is ETGVTQSPTHLIKTRGQQVTLRCSSQSGHNTVSWYQQALGQGPQFIFQYYREEENGRGNFPPRFSGLQFPNYSSELNVNALELDDSALYLCASSPGMSGGVNEQYFGPGTRLTVT.

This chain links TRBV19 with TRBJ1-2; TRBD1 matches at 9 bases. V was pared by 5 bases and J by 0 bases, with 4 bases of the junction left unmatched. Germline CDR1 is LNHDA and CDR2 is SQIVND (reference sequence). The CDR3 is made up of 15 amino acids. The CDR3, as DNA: TGTGCCAGTAGTGAGGGGACAGGGACTAACTATGGCTACACCTTC. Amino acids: CASSEGTGTNYGYTF.

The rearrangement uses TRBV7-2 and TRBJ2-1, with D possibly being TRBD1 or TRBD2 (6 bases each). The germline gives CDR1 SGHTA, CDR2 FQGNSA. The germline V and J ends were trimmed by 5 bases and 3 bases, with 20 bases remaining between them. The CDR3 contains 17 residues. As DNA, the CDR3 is TGTGCCAGCAGCCGGTCGGGGGCGGGTAATATCTACAATGAGCAGTTCTTC. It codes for CASSRSGAGNIYNEQFF.

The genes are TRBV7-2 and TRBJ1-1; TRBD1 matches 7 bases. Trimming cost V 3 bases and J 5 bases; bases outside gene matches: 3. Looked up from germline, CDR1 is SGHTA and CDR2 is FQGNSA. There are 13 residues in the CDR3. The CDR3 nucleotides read TGTGCCAGCAGCTTGGAACAGGGGACTGAAGCTTTCTTT. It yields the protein CASSLEQGTEAFF.

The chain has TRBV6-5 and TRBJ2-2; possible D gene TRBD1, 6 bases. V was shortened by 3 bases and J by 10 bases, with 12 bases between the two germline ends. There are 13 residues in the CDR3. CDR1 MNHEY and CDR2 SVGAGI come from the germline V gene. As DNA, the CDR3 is TGTGCCAGCAGTTATGAGGGGGTAAAGGAGCTGTTTTTT. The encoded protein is CASSYEGVKELFF.

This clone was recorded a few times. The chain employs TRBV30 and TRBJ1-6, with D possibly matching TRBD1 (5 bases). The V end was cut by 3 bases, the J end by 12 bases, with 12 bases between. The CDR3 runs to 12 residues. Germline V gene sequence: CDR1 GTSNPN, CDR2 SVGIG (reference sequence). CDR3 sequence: CAWSNPGGPLHF. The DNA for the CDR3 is TGTGCCTGGAGCAACCCGGGGGGACCCCTCCACTTT.

The CDR3 DNA reads as TGTGCCAGCAGCTCCGGGACTAGCGGGAGTTATGAGCAGTTCTTC. It encodes CASSSGTSGSYEQFF. This chain uses TRBV2 with TRBJ2-1; 14 bases map to TRBD2. Germline lookup yields CDR1 SNHLY and CDR2 FYNNEI. This CDR3 region has 15 residues. V trimming: 6 bases; J trimming: 8 bases; junction bases outside the gene matches: 6. Complete variable domain (other parts from reference TRBV2 and TRBJ2-1): EPEVTQTPSHQVTQMGQEVILRCVPISNHLYFYWYRQILGQKVEFLVSFYNNEISEKSEIFDDQFSVERPDGSNFTLKIRSTKLEDSAMYFCASSSGTSGSYEQFFGPGTRLTVL.

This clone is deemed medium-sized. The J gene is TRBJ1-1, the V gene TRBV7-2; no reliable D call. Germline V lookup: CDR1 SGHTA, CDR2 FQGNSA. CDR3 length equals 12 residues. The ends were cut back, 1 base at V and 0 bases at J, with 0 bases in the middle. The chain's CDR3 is CASSLVNTEAFF. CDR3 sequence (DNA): TGTGCCAGCAGCTTAGTGAACACTGAAGCTTTCTTT.

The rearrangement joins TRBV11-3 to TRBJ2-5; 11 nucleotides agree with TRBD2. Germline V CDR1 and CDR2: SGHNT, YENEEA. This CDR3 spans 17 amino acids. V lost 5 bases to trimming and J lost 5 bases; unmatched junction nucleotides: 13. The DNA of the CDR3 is TGTGCCAGCAGCCCTGCCGGCGTGGTAGCGGGAGGGGAGACCCAGTACTTC. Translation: CASSPAGVVAGGETQYF.